The entry below gives a single T cell receptor (beta chain) sequence along with its context. The method was immunoSEQ multiplex PCR; TCRdb's version includes in-frame clones alone and lacks a portion of them. The table includes about 100,000 clones, roughly 95% detected once. The V end lost 0 bases, the J end lost 3 bases, and 6 bases lay between the germline ends. The CDR3 has 14 amino acids. Germline loops: CDR1 SGDLS, CDR2 YYNGEE. This entry comes from a study of technical replicates of blood from a few donors. This sequence joins TRBV9 and TRBJ2-2; D remains unclear. Sample: T cells isolated from PBMCs. This receptor was obtained from a human donor in good health. The CDR3 sequence is CASSVEAYTGELFF. As DNA, the CDR3 is TGTGCCAGCAGCGTAGAAGCGTACACCGGGGAGCTGTTTTTT.